The clone carrying this T cell receptor beta chain has a count of ten or more. The antigen is unknown. This record comes from a study of T cells in Graves' hyperthyroidism and ophthalmopathy. Trimming cost V 4 bases and J 5 bases; bases outside gene matches: 5. CDR3 length equals 13 residues. Germline assignment: CDR1 SGHRS and CDR2 YFSETQ. General study results and limits: Within blood appeared most thyroid clonotypes that had expanded above 0.001. Ophthalmopathy was model-predicted a median approximately 6.4 months pre-onset.

Uncontrolled infection, other autoimmune disease, pregnancy or lactation led to exclusion. Researchers amplified the TCR beta CDR3 regions from RNA transcripts. First-round RT-PCR targeting the TCR CDR3 was performed with the HTBI primer set. TCRdb re-derived calls from the multiplex PCR reads in MiXCR, one entry per CDR3 protein. The data show 480,000 or so distinct CDR3 sequences, around 43% seen once. V and J are TRBV5-1 and TRBJ2-7; TRBD1 agrees at 8 bases. Sequences were obtained from peripheral blood or thyroid tissue (not recorded which). The TCR sequence derives from an adult woman with Graves' disease, either hyperthyroidism or ophthalmopathy (not recorded which). CDR3 amino acids: CASSLGDRNEQYF. The CDR3 nucleotides read TGCGCCAGCAGCCTGGGGGACAGGAACGAGCAGTACTTC.